This T cell receptor beta chain appears in the sequencing data of a study of blood T cell repertoires in COVID-19. Across the study: Spain, Italy and the United States supplied samples that represented acute and convalescent COVID-19. PBMCs, B-cell-depleted T cells, or T cells were the source of the cDNA or gDNA that made up the material.

Under the authors' procedure: By means of reference gene primer amplification, nucleated cell counts were estimated. Using immunoSEQ multiplex PCR, the repertoire was profiled, and TCRdb retains in-frame clones only, with some absent. The D gene and trimming were derived from the DNA, and the V and J assignments and clone size from that table. Of approximately 110,000 clones in the sample, around 88% were seen once. Per the germline V gene, CDR1 is MDHEN and CDR2 is SYDVKM. The CDR3 extends over 15 amino acids. V gave up 2 bases and J gave up 2 bases, with 13 bases separating them. V and J are TRBV28 and TRBJ2-7, with D perhaps TRBD2 (6 bases). The receptor's source is a woman aged 50 to 60 with active or convalescent COVID-19. Sequencing was performed on peripheral blood. Written as DNA, the CDR3 is TGTGCCAGCAGTTTAGTAGCGGACCGGGCCTACGAGCAGTACTTC. Its translation is CASSLVADRAYEQYF.